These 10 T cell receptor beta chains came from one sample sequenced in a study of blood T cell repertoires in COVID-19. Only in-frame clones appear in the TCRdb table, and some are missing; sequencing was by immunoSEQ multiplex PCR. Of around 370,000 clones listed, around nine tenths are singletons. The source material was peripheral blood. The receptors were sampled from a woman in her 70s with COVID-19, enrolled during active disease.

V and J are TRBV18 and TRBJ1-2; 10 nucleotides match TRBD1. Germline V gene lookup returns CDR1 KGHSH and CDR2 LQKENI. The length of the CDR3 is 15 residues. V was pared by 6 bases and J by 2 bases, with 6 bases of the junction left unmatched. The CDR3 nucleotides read TGTGCCAGCTCCCTTGGACAGGGGGTGAACTATGGCTACACCTTC. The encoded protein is CASSLGQGVNYGYTF.

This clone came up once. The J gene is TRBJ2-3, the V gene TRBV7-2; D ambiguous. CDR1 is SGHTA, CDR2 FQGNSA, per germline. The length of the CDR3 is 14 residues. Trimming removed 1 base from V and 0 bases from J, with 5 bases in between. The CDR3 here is CASSLVGSTDTQYF. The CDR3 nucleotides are TGTGCCAGCAGCTTAGTGGGCAGCACAGATACGCAGTATTTT.

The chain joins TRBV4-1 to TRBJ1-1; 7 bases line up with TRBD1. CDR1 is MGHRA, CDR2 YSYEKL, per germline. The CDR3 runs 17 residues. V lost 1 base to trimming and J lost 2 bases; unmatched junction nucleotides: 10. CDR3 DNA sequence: TGCGCCAGCAGCCAAGGACTCCTTCGACAGGGAAACACTGAAGCTTTCTTT. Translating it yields CASSQGLLRQGNTEAFF.

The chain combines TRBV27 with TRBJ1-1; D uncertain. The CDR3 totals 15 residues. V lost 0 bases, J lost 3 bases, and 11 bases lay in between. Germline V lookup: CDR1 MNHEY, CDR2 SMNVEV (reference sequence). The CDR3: CASSLSPGLHTEAFF. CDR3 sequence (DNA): TGTGCCAGCAGTTTATCTCCGGGTTTACACACTGAAGCTTTCTTT.

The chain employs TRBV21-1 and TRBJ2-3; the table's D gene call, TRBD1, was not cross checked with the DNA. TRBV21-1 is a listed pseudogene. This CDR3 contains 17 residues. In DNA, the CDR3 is TGTGCCAGCAGCACTCGGACAGGGGGTCTTAGCACAGATACGCAGTATTTT. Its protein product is CASSTRTGGLSTDTQYF.

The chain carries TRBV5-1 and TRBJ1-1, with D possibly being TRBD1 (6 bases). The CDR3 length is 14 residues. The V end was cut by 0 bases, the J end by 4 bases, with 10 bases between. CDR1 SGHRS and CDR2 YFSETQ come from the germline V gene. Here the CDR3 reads CASSLEGGLTEAFF. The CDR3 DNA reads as TGCGCCAGCAGCTTGGAAGGGGGTCTCACTGAAGCTTTCTTT.

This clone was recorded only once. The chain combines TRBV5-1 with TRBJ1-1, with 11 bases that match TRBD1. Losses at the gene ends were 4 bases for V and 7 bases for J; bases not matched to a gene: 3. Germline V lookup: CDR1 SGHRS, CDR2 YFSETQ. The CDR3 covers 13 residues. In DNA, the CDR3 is TGCGCCAGCAGCGGACAGGGGGCCTTTGAAGCTTTCTTT. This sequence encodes CASSGQGAFEAFF.

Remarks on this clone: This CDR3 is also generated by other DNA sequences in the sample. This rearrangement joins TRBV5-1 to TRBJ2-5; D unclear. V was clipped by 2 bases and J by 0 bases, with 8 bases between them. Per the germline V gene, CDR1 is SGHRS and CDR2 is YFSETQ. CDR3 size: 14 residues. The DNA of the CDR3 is TGCGCCAGCAGCTTAAGTACAGACCAAGAGACCCAGTACTTC. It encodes CASSLSTDQETQYF.

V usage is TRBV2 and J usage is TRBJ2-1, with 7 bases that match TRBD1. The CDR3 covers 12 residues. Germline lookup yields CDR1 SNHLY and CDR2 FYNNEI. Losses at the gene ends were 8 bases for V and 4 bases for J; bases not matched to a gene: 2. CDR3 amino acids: CASSGQYNEQFF. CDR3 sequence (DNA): TGTGCCAGCTCGGGACAGTACAATGAGCAGTTCTTC.

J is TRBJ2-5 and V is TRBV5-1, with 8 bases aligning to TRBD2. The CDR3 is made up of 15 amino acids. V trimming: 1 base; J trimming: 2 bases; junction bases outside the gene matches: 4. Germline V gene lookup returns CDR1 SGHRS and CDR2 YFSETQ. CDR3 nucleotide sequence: TGCGCCAGCAGCTTGAAACGCGGGGGGCAAGAGACCCAGTACTTC. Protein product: CASSLKRGGQETQYF.